What follows is one T cell receptor beta chain and its context. The data are from a study of blood T cell repertoires in COVID-19. Study-wide background: Specimens from acute and convalescent COVID-19 originated in the United States, Italy and Spain. In each case, the material was cDNA or gDNA derived from T cells, B-cell-depleted T cells, or PBMCs.

In germline, CDR1 is SGHNT, CDR2 YYREEE (reference sequence). CDR3 length: 18 amino acids. Germline trimming cut 5 bases from V and 0 bases from J; bases unmatched to any gene: 12. Original analysis: Cell counts per sample came from amplifying reference gene primers. The method was immunoSEQ multiplex PCR; TCRdb's version includes in-frame clones alone and lacks a portion of them. That table furnishes V, J and clone size, whereas the DNA furnished D and trimming. The sample lists 99,000 or so clones, about four fifths occurring once. The specimen sequenced was peripheral blood. The V gene is TRBV5-4, the J gene TRBJ2-2, with 8 bases that match TRBD2. This TCR derives from a man aged 60 to 75 with acute or convalescent COVID-19. Here the CDR3 reads CASRRLAGKSPNTGELFF. DNA of the CDR3: TGTGCCAGCAGGCGCCTAGCGGGCAAATCCCCGAACACCGGGGAGCTGTTTTTT.